This record concerns one T cell receptor (beta chain) sequence. The antigen remains undetermined. CDR3 length: 13 residues. V lost 2 bases to trimming and J lost 4 bases, with 8 bases between them. The V gene's germline CDR1 is KGHSH and CDR2 LQKENI. Only in-frame clones appear in the TCRdb table, and some are missing; sequencing was by immunoSEQ multiplex PCR. The repertoire includes 50,000 to 60,000 clones, over 75% of them detected once, and about 2.4% sits in the top ten. This entry comes from a study of a mutant IDH1 vaccine in newly diagnosed glioma. Study-level information: Patients had eight vaccinations, in weeks 1, 3, 5, 7, 11, 15, 19 and 23. Earlier therapy was either radiotherapy, temozolomide, or both, and most got both.

Noted time point: week 11, during vaccination. Alongside topical imiquimod, each dose of vaccine comprised 300 ug of mutant IDH1 20-mer peptide. The TCR originated in a man aged 45-60 years with glioma. The V call is TRBV18, the J call TRBJ1-2; no definite D call. The sample was PBMCs, taken from a glioma patient whose treatment included an IDH1 peptide vaccine. CDR3 loop: CASSPTGSYGYTF. Here the CDR3 DNA reads TGTGCCAGCTCACCAACTGGAAGCTATGGCTACACCTTC.